The clone carrying this TCR beta chain was observed many times. What it binds is unknown. Trimming pared 3 bases from V and 8 bases from J, leaving 19 bases between. Germline CDR1 is MDHEN and CDR2 is SYDVKM. The CDR3 extends over 16 amino acids. The entry originates in a study of T cell repertoires in cytomegalovirus infection. Broader study findings: Cumulative public TCR beta family frequency identified carriers of CMV plus the relevant HLA.

Each CDR3 protein is one row after TCRdb ran MiXCR on the reads. The sample lists 200,000 to 300,000 distinct CDR3 sequences, roughly 13% occurring once. The sequence was collected from a human donor in good health (CMV status not recorded). Some clones in this sample may be carry-over from other donors' samples. What was sequenced was PBMCs. The gene calls are TRBV28 and TRBJ2-2; TRBD1 might be the D (6 bases). CDR3 loop: CASSLSGRGGPGELFF. The CDR3 DNA follows: TGTGCCAGCAGTTTGAGCGGCAGGGGTGGGCCGGGGGAGCTGTTTTTT.